Each of the 10 T cell receptor beta chains below was sequenced from the same sample in a study of shared clonotypes between healthy human individuals. The repertoire was sequenced with immunoSEQ multiplex PCR; TCRdb's copy has only in-frame clones and lacks some. Of over a million clones listed, about 74% are singletons. Sequenced: memory CD4+ T cells sorted from blood. Documented subset: CD45RA-negative fraction. All receptors derive from a man younger than 35 in good health.

This clone was detected once. The chain recombines TRBV6-6 with TRBJ2-1; perhaps TRBD2 as D (6 bases). This CDR3 spans 13 amino acids. The V and J ends lost 8 bases and 9 bases respectively, with 17 bases between them. The germline gives CDR1 MNHNY, CDR2 SVGAGI (reference sequence). The CDR3 sequence: CASVLATEGEQFF. CDR3 nucleotide sequence: TGTGCCAGCGTTCTAGCCACGGAGGGTGAGCAGTTCTTC.

The V gene is TRBV18, the J gene TRBJ2-1; perhaps TRBD1 as D (6 bases). CDR1 is KGHSH and CDR2 is LQKENI in the germline V gene. The ends were cut back, 2 bases at V and 7 bases at J, with 15 bases in the middle. This CDR3 contains 15 residues. The CDR3 loop is CASSPSQGLGNEQFF. CDR3 nucleotides: TGTGCCAGCTCACCAAGCCAGGGGCTAGGAAATGAGCAGTTCTTC.

V usage is TRBV13 and J usage is TRBJ1-1, with D perhaps TRBD1 (6 bases). Trimming cost V 5 bases and J 4 bases, with 17 bases left between them. CDR3 length: 15 amino acids. Germline CDR1 PRHDT, CDR2 FYEKMQ (reference sequence). The CDR3 region has the DNA TGTGCCAGCAGCCGTTCGAATAGGGGGGGCACTGAAGCTTTCTTT. It specifies CASSRSNRGGTEAFF.

The gene calls are TRBV7-9 and TRBJ1-4; TRBD1 agrees at 9 bases. With V trimmed by 7 bases and J by 6 bases, 12 bases remained unmatched. This CDR3 is 16 amino acids long. The germline V gene encodes CDR1 SEHNR and CDR2 FQNEAQ (reference sequence). The CDR3 loop is CASTRTPGQGHEKLFF. The CDR3 DNA sequence: TGTGCCAGCACCAGGACCCCGGGACAGGGACATGAAAAACTGTTTTTT.

The table lists this clone with a count of one. V and J are TRBV5-1 and TRBJ2-5, with unresolved D. Trimming took off 5 bases at V and 0 bases at J, with 2 bases between the two ends. The CDR3 consists of 11 residues. CDR1 and CDR2 (germline): SGHRS, YFSETQ. The CDR3 region has the DNA TGCGCCAGCAGGTACCAAGAGACCCAGTACTTC. This sequence encodes CASRYQETQYF.

This chain connects TRBV9 to TRBJ2-2; D call uncertain. V dropped 3 bases and J dropped 6 bases, with 12 bases sitting between them. This CDR3 has 14 residues. CDR1 SGDLS and CDR2 YYNGEE come from the germline V gene. This chain's CDR3 is CASSADPPSGELFF. In nucleotides, the CDR3 is TGTGCCAGCAGCGCGGACCCCCCGTCCGGGGAGCTGTTTTTT.

This clone was observed once. The chain combines TRBV6-6 with TRBJ1-2, with 7 bases identical to TRBD1. The CDR3 runs to 14 residues. V gave up 4 bases and J gave up 5 bases; unmatched junction bases: 7. The germline V gene has CDR1 MNHNY and CDR2 SVGAGI (reference sequence). The CDR3 is CASSWPWDRYGYTF. CDR3 sequence (DNA): TGTGCCAGCAGTTGGCCTTGGGACAGATATGGCTACACCTTC.

Many counts were recorded for this clone. The chain couples TRBV5-8 to TRBJ1-2, with 9 bases lining up with TRBD1. The V gene end was trimmed by 2 bases and the J gene end by 2 bases; junction bases not matched to a gene: 1. Germline CDR1 and CDR2: SGHTS and YDEGEE. CDR3 length: 14 residues. CDR3 nucleotides: TGTGCCAGCAGCTTCGGGACAGGGAACTATGGCTACACCTTC. Protein sequence: CASSFGTGNYGYTF.

The rearrangement uses TRBV4-1 and TRBJ1-2; 8 positions agree with TRBD1. This CDR3 comprises 14 residues. J gave up 4 bases and V 0 bases, and 1 base lay outside the gene matches. From germline, CDR1 is MGHRA and CDR2 YSYEKL. The CDR3 DNA follows: TGCGCCAGCAGCCAAGAACAGGGGGTCTATGGCTACACCTTC. Protein product: CASSQEQGVYGYTF.

About this clone itself: The likely explanation is a read error, given a far larger clone one base away. This rearrangement joins TRBV5-1 to TRBJ2-7; 7 bases are a match to TRBD1. The CDR3 length is 14 residues. CDR1 and CDR2 (germline): SGHRS, YFSETQ. The trim removed 4 bases at V and 1 base at J, leaving 5 bases unmatched. CDR3 residues: CASSERTGSYEQYF. CDR3 nucleotide sequence: TGCGCCAGCAGCGAAAGGACAGGATCCTACGAGCAGTACTTC. The whole variable domain, filled in from reference TRBV5-1 and TRBJ2-7, reads KAGVTQTPRYLIKTRGQQVTLSCSPISGHRSVSWYQQTPGQGLQFLFEYFSETQRNKGNFPGRFSGRQFSNSRSEMNVSTLELGDSALYLCASSERTGSYEQYFGPGTRLTVT.